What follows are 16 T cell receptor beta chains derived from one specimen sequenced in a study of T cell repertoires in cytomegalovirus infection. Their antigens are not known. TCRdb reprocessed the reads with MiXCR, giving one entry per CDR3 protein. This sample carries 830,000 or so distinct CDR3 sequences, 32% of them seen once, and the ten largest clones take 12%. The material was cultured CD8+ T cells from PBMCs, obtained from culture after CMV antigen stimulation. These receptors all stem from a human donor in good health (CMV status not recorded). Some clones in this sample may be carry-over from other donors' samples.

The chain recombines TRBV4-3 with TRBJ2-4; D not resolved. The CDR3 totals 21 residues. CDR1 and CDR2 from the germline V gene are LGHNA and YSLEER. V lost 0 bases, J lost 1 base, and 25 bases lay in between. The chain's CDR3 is CASSQDLWANDDGLAKNIQYF. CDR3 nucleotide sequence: TGCGCCAGCAGCCAAGATCTTTGGGCGAACGACGACGGCCTCGCCAAAAACATTCAGTACTTC.

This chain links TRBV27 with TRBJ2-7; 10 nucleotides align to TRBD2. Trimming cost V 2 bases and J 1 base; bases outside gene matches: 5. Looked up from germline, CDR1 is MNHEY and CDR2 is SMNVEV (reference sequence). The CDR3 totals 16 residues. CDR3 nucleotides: TGTGCCAGCAGTTTACTTAGCGGGGGGCCATCCTACGAGCAGTACTTC. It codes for CASSLLSGGPSYEQYF.

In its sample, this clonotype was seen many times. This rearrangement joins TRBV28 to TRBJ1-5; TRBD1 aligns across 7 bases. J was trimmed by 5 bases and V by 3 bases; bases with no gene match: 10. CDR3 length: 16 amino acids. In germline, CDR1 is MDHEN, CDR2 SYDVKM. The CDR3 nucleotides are TGTGCCAGCAGTTTTCTACAGGGGTTTGCACATCAGCCCCAGCATTTT. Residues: CASSFLQGFAHQPQHF. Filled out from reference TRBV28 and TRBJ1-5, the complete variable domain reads DVKVTQSSRYLVKRTGEKVFLECVQDMDHENMFWYRQDPGLGLRLIYFSYDVKMKEKGDIPEGYSVSREKKERFSLILESASTNQTSMYLCASSFLQGFAHQPQHFGDGTRLSIL.

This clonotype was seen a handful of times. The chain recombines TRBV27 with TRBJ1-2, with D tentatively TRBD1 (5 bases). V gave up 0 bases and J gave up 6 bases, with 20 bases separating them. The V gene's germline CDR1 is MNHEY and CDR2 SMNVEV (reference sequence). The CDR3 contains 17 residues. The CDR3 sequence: CASSLSRTRGAVDGYTF. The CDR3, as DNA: TGTGCCAGCAGTTTATCTCGGACGAGGGGAGCGGTGGATGGCTACACCTTC.

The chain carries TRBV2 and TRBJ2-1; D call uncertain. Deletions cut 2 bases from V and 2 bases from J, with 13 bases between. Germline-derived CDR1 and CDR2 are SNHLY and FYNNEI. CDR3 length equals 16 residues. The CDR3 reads CASSELTRAPYNEQFF. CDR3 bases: TGTGCCAGCAGTGAACTTACAAGGGCCCCCTACAATGAGCAGTTCTTC.

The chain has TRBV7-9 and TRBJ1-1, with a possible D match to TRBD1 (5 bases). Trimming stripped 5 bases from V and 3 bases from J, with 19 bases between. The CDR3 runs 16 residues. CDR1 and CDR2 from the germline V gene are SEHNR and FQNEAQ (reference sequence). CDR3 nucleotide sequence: TGTGCCAGCAGCCCGATTCTCGGGGGGGGGTACACTGAAGCTTTCTTT. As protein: CASSPILGGGYTEAFF.

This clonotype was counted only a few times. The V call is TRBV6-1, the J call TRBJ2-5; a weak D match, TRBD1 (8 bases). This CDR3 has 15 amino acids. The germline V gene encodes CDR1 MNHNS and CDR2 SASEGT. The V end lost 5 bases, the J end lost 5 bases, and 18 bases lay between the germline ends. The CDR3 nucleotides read TGTGCCAGCAGTTGCTCGACAGGGGAGGGGGAGACCCAGTACTTC. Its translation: CASSCSTGEGETQYF.

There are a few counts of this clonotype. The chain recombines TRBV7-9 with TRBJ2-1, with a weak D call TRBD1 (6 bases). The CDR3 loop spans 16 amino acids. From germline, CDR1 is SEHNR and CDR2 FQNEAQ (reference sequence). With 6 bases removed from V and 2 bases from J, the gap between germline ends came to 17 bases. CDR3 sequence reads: CASSRIGRGPYNEQFF. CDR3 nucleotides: TGTGCCAGCAGTCGGATTGGCAGGGGACCCTACAATGAGCAGTTCTTC.

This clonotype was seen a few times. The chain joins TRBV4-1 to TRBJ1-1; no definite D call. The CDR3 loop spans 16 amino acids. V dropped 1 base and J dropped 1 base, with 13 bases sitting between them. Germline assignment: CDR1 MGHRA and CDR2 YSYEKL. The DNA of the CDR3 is TGCGCCAGCAGCCAAGGGGCCGGAACACCGAACACTGAAGCTTTCTTT. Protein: CASSQGAGTPNTEAFF.

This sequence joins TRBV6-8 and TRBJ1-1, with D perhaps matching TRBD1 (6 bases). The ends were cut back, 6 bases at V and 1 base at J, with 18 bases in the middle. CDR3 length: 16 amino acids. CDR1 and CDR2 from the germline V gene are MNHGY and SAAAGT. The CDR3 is CASSPGTPPTNTEAFF. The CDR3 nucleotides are TGTGCCAGCAGCCCCGGGACACCACCTACGAACACTGAAGCTTTCTTT.

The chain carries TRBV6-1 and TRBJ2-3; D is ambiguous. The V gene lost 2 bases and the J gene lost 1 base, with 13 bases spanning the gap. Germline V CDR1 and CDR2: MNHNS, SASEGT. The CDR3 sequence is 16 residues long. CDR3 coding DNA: TGTGCCAGCAGTGAAACCCGTGGCCGAGGCACAGATACGCAGTATTTT. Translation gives CASSETRGRGTDTQYF.

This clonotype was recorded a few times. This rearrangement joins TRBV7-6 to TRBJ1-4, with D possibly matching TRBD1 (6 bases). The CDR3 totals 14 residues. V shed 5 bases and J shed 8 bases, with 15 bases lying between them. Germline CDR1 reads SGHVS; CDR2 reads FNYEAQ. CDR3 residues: CASSKSRGMEKLFF. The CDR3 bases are TGTGCCAGCAGCAAGAGCAGGGGTATGGAAAAACTGTTTTTT.

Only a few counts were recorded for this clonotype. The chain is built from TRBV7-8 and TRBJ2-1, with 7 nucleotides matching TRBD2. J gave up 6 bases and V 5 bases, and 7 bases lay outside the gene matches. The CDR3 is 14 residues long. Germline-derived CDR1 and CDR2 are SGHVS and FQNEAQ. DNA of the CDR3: TGTGCCAGCAGCCCCAGCGGGGTTCCCAATGAGCAGTTCTTC. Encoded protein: CASSPSGVPNEQFF.

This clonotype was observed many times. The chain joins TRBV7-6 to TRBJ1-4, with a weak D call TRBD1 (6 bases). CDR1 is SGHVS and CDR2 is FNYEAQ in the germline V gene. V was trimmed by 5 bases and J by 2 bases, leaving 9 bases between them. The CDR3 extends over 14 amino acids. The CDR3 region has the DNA TGTGCCAGCAGCCCTGGACAGACTAATGAAAAACTGTTTTTT. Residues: CASSPGQTNEKLFF.

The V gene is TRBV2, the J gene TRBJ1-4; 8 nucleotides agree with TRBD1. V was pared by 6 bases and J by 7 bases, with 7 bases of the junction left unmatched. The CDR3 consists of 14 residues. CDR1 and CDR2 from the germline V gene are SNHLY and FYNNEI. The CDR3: CASRTPGGGEKLFF. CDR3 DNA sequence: TGTGCCAGCAGGACCCCAGGGGGCGGTGAAAAACTGTTTTTT.

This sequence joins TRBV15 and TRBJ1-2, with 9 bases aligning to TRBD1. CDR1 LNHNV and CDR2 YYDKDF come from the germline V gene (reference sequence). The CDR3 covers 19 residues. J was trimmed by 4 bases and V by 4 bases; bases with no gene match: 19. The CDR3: CATSTSKGQGSEIIYGYTF. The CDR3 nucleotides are TGTGCCACCAGCACATCAAAGGGACAGGGAAGCGAAATAATCTATGGCTACACCTTC.